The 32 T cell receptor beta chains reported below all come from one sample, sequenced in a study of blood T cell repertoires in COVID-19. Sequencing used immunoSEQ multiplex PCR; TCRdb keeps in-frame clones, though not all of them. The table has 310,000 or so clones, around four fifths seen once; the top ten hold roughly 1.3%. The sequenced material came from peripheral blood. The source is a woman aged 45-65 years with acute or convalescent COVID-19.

The CDR3 bases are TGTGCCAGCAGCTTGCGGACTAGCGGGGGGGCCTTCTCCTACAATGAGCAGTTCTTC. Its translation is CASSLRTSGGAFSYNEQFF. The rearrangement uses TRBV5-4 and TRBJ2-1; 15 positions agree with TRBD2. The CDR3 extends over 19 amino acids. V shed 1 base and J 0 bases; nucleotides not matched to a gene: 5. From germline, CDR1 is SGHNT and CDR2 YYREEE (reference sequence).

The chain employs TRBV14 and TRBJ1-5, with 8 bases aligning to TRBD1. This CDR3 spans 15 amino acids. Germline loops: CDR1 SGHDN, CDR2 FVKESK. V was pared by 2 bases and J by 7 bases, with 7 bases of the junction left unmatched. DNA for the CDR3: TGTGCCAGCAGCCAATCAACAGGGGGGAGGCAGCCCCAGCATTTT. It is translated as CASSQSTGGRQPQHF.

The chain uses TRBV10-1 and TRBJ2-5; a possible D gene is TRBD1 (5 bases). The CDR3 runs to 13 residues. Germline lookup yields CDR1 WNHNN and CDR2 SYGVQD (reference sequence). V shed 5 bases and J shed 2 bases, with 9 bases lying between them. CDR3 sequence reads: CASSNRQQETQYF. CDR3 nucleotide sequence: TGCGCCAGCAGTAATCGACAGCAAGAGACCCAGTACTTC.

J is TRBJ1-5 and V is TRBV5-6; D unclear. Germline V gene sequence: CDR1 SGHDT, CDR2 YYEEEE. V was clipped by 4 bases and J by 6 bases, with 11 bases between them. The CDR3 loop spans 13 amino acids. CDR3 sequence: CASSRETGQPQHF. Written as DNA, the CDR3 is TGTGCCAGCAGCCGAGAAACTGGTCAGCCCCAGCATTTT.

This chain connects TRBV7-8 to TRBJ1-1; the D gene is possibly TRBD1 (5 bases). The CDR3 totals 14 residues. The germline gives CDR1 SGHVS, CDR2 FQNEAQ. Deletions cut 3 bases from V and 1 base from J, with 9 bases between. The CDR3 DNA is TGTGCCAGCAGCTTCAGGGCTGCGAACACTGAAGCTTTCTTT. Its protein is CASSFRAANTEAFF.

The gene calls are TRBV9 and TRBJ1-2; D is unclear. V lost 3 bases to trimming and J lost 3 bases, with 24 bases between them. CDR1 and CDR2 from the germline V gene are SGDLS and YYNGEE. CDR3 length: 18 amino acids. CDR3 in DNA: TGTGCCAGCAGCGCAACCCCCCTCGACAAAATCGGTGACTATGGCTACACCTTC. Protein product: CASSATPLDKIGDYGYTF.

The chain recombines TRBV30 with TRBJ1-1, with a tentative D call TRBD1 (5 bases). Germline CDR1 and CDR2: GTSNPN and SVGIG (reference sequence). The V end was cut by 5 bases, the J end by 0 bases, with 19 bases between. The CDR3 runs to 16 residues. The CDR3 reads CAWDSLNRRVNTEAFF. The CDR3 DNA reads TGTGCCTGGGATTCTCTGAACCGCAGGGTGAACACTGAAGCTTTCTTT.

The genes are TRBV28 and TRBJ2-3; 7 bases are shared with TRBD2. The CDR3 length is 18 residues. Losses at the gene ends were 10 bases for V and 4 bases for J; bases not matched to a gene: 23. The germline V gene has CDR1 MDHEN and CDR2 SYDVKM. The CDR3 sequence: CATTPAGRGIPGADTQYF. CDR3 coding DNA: TGTGCCACTACACCAGCGGGGCGGGGCATACCTGGGGCAGATACGCAGTATTTT.

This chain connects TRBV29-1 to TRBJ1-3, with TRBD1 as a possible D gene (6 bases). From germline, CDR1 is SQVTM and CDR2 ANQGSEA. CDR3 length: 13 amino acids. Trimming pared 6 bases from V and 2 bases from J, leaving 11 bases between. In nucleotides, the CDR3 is TGCAGCGTGGGGTGGACAGCTGGAAACACCATATATTTT. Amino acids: CSVGWTAGNTIYF.

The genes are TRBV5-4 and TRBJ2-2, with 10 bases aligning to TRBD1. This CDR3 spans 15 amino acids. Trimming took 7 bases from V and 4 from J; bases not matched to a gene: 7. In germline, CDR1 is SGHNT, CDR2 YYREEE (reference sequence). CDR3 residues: CASLDRGVGTGELFF. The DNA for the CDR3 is TGTGCCAGCCTGGACAGGGGGGTAGGCACCGGGGAGCTGTTTTTT.

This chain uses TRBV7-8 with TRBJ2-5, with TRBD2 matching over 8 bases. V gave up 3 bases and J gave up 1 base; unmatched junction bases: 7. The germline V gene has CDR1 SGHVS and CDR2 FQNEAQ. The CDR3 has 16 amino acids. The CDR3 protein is CASSFIAGTSQETQYF. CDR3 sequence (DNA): TGTGCCAGCAGCTTTATAGCGGGGACATCCCAAGAGACCCAGTACTTC. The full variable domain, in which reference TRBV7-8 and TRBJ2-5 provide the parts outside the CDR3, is GAGVSQSPRYKVAKRGQDVALRCDPISGHVSLFWYQQALGQGPEFLTYFQNEAQLDKSGLPSDRFFAERPEGSVSTLKIQRTQQEDSAVYLCASSFIAGTSQETQYFGPGTRLLVL.

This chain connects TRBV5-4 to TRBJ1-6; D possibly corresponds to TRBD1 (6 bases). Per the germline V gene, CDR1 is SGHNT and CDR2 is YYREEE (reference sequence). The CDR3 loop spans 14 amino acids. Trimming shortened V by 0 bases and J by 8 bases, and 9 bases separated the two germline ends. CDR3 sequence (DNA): TGTGCCAGCAGCTTGGACAGGGAATATTCACCCCTCCACTTT. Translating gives CASSLDREYSPLHF. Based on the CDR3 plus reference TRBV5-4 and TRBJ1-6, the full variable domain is ETGVTQSPTHLIKTRGQQVTLRCSSQSGHNTVSWYQQALGQGPQFIFQYYREEENGRGNFPPRFSGLQFPNYSSELNVNALELDDSALYLCASSLDREYSPLHFGNGTRLTVT.

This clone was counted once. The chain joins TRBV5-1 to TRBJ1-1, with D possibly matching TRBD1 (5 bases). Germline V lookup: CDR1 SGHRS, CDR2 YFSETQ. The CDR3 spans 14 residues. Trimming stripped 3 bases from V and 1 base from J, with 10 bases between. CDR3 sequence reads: CASSWGRANTEAFF. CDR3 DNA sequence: TGCGCCAGCAGCTGGGGCAGGGCGAACACTGAAGCTTTCTTT.

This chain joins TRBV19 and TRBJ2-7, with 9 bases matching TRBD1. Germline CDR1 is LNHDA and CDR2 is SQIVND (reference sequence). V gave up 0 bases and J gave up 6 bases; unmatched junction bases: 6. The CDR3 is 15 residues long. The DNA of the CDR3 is TGTGCCAGTAGTATAGATTTGGGACAGGGTCGCGAGCAGTACGTC. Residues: CASSIDLGQGREQYV.

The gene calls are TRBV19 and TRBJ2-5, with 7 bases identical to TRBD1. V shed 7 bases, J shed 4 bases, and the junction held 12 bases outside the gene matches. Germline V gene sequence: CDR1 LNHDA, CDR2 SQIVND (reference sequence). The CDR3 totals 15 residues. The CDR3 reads CASNRRQGSAETQYF. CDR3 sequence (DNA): TGTGCCAGTAATAGGAGACAGGGAAGCGCAGAGACCCAGTACTTC.

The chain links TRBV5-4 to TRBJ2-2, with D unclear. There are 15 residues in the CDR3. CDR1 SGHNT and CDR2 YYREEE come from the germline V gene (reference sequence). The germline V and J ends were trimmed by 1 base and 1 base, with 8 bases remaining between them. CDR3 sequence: CASSLSLLNTGELFF. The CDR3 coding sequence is TGTGCCAGCAGCTTGTCTCTATTGAACACCGGGGAGCTGTTTTTT.

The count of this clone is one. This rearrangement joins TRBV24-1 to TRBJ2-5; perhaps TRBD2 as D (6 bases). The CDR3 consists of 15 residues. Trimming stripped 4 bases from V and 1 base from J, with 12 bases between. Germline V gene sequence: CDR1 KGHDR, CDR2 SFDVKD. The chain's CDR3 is CATSDSSEGQETQYF. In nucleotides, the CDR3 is TGTGCCACCAGTGACTCCTCGGAGGGCCAAGAGACCCAGTACTTC.

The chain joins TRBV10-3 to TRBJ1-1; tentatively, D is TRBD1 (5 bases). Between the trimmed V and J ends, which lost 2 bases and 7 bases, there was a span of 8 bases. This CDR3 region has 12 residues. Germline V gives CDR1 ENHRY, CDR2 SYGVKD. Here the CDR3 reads CAISEMGGEAFF. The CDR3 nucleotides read TGTGCCATCAGTGAGATGGGGGGTGAAGCTTTCTTT.

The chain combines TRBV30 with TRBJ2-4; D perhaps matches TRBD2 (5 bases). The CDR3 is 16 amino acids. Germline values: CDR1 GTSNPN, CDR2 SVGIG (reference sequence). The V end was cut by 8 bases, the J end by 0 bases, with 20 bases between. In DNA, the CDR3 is TGTGCCCCACGCCCGAATAGCGAATTAGCCAAAAACATTCAGTACTTC. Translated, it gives CAPRPNSELAKNIQYF.

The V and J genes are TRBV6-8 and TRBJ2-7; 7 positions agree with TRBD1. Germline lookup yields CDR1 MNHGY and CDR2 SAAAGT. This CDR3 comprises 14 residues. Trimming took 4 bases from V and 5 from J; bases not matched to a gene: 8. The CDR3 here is CASSLGGRGDEQYV. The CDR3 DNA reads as TGTGCCAGCAGTTTAGGGGGCCGAGGGGACGAGCAGTACGTC.

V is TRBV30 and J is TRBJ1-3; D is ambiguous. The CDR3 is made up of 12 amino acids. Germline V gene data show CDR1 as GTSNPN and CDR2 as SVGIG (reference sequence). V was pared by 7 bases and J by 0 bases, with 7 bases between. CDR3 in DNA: TGTGCCTACCAGTACTCTGGAAACACCATATATTTT. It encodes CAYQYSGNTIYF.

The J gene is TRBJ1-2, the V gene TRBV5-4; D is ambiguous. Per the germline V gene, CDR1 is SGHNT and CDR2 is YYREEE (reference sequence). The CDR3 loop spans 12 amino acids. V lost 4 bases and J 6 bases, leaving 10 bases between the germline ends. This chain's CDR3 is CASSTDTDGYTF. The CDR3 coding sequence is TGTGCCAGCAGCACTGACACCGATGGCTACACCTTC.

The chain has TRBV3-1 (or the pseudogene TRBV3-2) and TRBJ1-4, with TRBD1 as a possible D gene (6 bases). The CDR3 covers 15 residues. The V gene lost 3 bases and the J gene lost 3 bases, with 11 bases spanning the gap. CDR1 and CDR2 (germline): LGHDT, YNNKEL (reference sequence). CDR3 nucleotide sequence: TGTGCCAGCAGCCATACAGGGTTTTCTAATGAAAAACTGTTTTTT. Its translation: CASSHTGFSNEKLFF.

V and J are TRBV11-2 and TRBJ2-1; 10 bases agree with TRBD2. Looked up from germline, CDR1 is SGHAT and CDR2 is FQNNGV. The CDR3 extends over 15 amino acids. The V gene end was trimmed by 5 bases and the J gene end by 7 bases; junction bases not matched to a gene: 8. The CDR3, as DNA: TGTGCCAGCAGCCCTCTAGCGGGAGCGAGGAATGAGCAGTTCTTC. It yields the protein CASSPLAGARNEQFF.

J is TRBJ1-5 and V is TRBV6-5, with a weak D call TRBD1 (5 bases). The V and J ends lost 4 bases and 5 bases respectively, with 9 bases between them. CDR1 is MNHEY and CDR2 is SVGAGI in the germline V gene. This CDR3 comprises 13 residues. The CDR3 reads CASSWGRDQPQHF. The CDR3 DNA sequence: TGTGCCAGCAGTTGGGGCAGGGATCAGCCCCAGCATTTT.

The CDR3 protein is CASSQSGTGGAIGDEQYF. DNA of the CDR3: TGCGCCAGCAGCCAGTCCGGGACAGGGGGCGCGATTGGCGACGAGCAGTACTTC. The chain uses TRBV4-3 and TRBJ2-7; 12 positions agree with TRBD1. The CDR3 loop spans 18 amino acids. CDR1 LGHNA and CDR2 YSLEER come from the germline V gene. Germline trimming cut 3 bases from V and 5 bases from J; bases unmatched to any gene: 14.

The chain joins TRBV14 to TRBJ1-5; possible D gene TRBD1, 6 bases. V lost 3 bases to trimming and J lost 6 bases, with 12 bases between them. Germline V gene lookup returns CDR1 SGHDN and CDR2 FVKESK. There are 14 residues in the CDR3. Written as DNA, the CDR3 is TGTGCCAGCAGCCACCCGGGGGGCCTTCAGCCCCAGCATTTT. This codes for CASSHPGGLQPQHF.

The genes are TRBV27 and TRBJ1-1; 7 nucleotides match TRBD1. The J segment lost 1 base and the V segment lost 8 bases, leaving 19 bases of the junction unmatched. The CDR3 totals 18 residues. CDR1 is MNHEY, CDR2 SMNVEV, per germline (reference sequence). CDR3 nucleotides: TGTGCCAGCCAGCCCGTGGGACCAAGGGGGCGTGAGAACACTGAAGCTTTCTTT. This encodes CASQPVGPRGRENTEAFF.

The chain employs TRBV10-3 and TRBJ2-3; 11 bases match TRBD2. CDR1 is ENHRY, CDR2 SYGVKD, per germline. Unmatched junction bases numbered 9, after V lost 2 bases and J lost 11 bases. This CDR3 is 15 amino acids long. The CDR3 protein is CAISETIAGGSEQYF. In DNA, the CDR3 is TGTGCCATCAGTGAGACCATAGCGGGGGGGTCTGAGCAGTATTTT.

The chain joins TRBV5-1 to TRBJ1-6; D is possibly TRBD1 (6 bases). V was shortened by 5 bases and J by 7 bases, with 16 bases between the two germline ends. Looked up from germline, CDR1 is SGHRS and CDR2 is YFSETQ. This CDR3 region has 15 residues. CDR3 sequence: CASRTAPGQNSPLHF. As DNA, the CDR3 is TGCGCCAGCAGAACAGCGCCGGGACAAAATTCACCCCTCCACTTT. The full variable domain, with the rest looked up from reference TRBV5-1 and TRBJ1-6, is KAGVTQTPRYLIKTRGQQVTLSCSPISGHRSVSWYQQTPGQGLQFLFEYFSETQRNKGNFPGRFSGRQFSNSRSEMNVSTLELGDSALYLCASRTAPGQNSPLHFGNGTRLTVT.

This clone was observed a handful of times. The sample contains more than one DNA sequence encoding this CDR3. CDR3 loop: CASSLGQNTEAFF. The CDR3 bases are TGTGCCAGCAGCTTAGGACAAAACACTGAAGCTTTCTTT. V and J are TRBV11-3 and TRBJ1-1; no firm D call. Trimming removed 1 base at V and 2 bases at J, with 5 bases between. The CDR3 is 13 amino acids. Germline V lookup: CDR1 SGHNT, CDR2 YENEEA.

CDR3 sequence reads: CATSDPQAGTDTQYF. Written as DNA, the CDR3 is TGTGCCACCAGTGATCCCCAGGCCGGCACAGATACGCAGTATTTT. The V gene is TRBV24-1, the J gene TRBJ2-3; D unclear. Trimming removed 3 bases from V and 1 base from J, with 10 bases in between. The CDR3 contains 15 residues. Germline assignment: CDR1 KGHDR and CDR2 SFDVKD.